This T cell receptor beta chain is drawn from a study of shared clonotypes between healthy human individuals. Study-wide context: A donor's plate count was three for CD4 naive and three for CD4 memory; CD8 naive had two and CD8 memory one.

The method was immunoSEQ multiplex PCR; TCRdb's version includes in-frame clones alone and lacks a portion of them. Of 2.5 million or so clones listed, 85% to 95% are singletons. Whole-study findings and limits: Sampling covered nothing but blood. Tissue TCR repertoires likely differ from those found in blood.

Looked up from germline, CDR1 is SGDLS and CDR2 is YYNGEE. This CDR3 comprises 14 residues. The V end was cut by 3 bases, the J end by 0 bases, with 8 bases between. With respect to this clone: Its cognate antigen is unknown.

The sequence was collected from a man younger than 30 in good health. Sequenced input: naive CD4+ T cells sorted from blood. Noted subset: CD45RA+ positively selected. This sequence joins TRBV9 and TRBJ2-3; possible D gene TRBD2, 5 bases. The CDR3 DNA reads as TGTGCCAGCAGCGGCAGCGGTAGCACAGATACGCAGTATTTT. Translating it yields CASSGSGSTDTQYF.